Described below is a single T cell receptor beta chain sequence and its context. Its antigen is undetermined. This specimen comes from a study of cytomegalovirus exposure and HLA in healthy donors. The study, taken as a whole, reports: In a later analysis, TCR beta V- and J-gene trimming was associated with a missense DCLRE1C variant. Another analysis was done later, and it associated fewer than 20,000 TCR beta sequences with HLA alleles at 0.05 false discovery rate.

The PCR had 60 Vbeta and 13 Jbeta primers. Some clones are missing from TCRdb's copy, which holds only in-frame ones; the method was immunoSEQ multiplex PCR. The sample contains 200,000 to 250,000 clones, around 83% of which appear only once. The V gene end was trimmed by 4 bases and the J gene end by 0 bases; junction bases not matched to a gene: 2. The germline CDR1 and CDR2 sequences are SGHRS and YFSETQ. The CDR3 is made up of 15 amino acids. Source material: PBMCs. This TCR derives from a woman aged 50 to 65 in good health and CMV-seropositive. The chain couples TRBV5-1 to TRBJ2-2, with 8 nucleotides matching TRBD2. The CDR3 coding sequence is TGCGCCAGCAGCCAGCGGGGGACGAACACCGGGGAGCTGTTTTTT. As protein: CASSQRGTNTGELFF.